This TCR beta chain is drawn from a study of T-cell memory formation after mild COVID-19. About the research overall: TCR clusters were largely donor specific.

The CDR3 extends over 15 amino acids. V gave up 3 bases and J gave up 0 bases; unmatched junction bases: 5. Looked up from germline, CDR1 is SNHLY and CDR2 is FYNNEI. 5'RACE, which relied on constant-segment primers, yielded TCR alpha and TCR beta cDNA libraries carrying sample barcodes and UMIs. TCRdb called the 5' RACE reads again in MiXCR, with one record for every CDR3 protein. Among roughly 70,000 distinct CDR3 sequences listed, 16% were seen once. Study-level findings and limits: Detection of some responders pre-infection suggested pre-existing cross-reactive memory T cells participated. CM and EM subsets held most contracting CD4+ clones; EMRA held CD8+ ones.

This clonotype was picked up one time. The antigen remains undetermined. This TCR came from an adult woman who had mild COVID-19 (a few samples of this study predate the infection). Cell type and time point are not known. The chain links TRBV2 to TRBJ2-7; 7 bases map to TRBD1. Sequencing used PBMCs or a T cell subset sorted from them (not recorded which). CDR3 protein: CASSDRDRYSYEQYF. The CDR3 region has the DNA TGTGCCAGCAGTGACCGGGACAGATACTCCTACGAGCAGTACTTC.